Each of the 32 T cell receptor beta chains below was sequenced from the same sample in a study of Ad26.COV2.S vaccination and SARS-CoV-2 variants. Some clones are missing from TCRdb's copy, which holds only in-frame ones; the method was immunoSEQ multiplex PCR. The table shows 500,000 or so clones, with 89% occurring only once. The treatment is: roughly 20 received Ad26.COV2.S at low or high dose, single or two shots; roughly five received placebo; per-sample allocation not given. Sampling was performed 63 days after the first vaccine or placebo injection. The source was peripheral blood, collected in a trial of Ad26.COV2.S vaccine versus placebo. These receptors were collected from a person aged 18-65 years who received the Ad26.COV2.S COVID-19 vaccine or a placebo.

The J gene is TRBJ1-6, the V gene TRBV15, with 8 nucleotides matching TRBD1. V trimming: 4 bases; J trimming: 10 bases; junction bases outside the gene matches: 12. The CDR3 is 16 amino acids. In germline, CDR1 is LNHNV, CDR2 YYDKDF (reference sequence). The CDR3 sequence: CATSNIPRQGISPLHF. The CDR3 nucleotides are TGTGCCACCAGCAACATCCCGCGACAGGGGATCTCACCCCTCCACTTT.

The chain links TRBV11-2 to TRBJ1-4; D not certain. Looked up from germline, CDR1 is SGHAT and CDR2 is FQNNGV. Deletions cut 0 bases from V and 6 bases from J, with 8 bases between. This CDR3 region has 14 residues. Written as DNA, the CDR3 is TGTGCCAGCAGCTTAGATTTTAATGATGAAAAACTGTTTTTT. Encoded protein: CASSLDFNDEKLFF.

The V gene is TRBV11-3, the J gene TRBJ2-1; D call uncertain. The germline V gene encodes CDR1 SGHNT and CDR2 YENEEA. This CDR3 is built from 13 residues. V lost 2 bases and J lost 2, with 4 bases in between. CDR3 sequence: CASSLTTYNEQFF. As DNA, the CDR3 is TGTGCCAGCAGCTTAACTACCTACAATGAGCAGTTCTTC.

The V gene is TRBV7-2, the J gene TRBJ2-1; D is uncertain. The CDR3 consists of 13 residues. V was trimmed by 4 bases and J by 3 bases, leaving 7 bases between them. The germline gives CDR1 SGHTA, CDR2 FQGNSA. The CDR3 DNA reads TGTGCCAGCAGCTCCACTTACTACAATGAGCAGTTCTTC. Translating it yields CASSSTYYNEQFF. The entire variable domain, with the rest obtained from reference TRBV7-2 and TRBJ2-1, is as follows: GAGVSQSPSNKVTEKGKDVELRCDPISGHTALYWYRQSLGQGLEFLIYFQGNSAPDKSGLPSDRFSAERTGGSVSTLTIQRTQQEDSAVYLCASSSTYYNEQFFGPGTRLTVL.

The CDR3 loop is CASRPAGVRNTEAFF. The CDR3, as DNA: TGTGCCAGCAGACCCGCCGGGGTACGGAACACTGAAGCTTTCTTT. This sequence joins TRBV6-5 and TRBJ1-1, with unresolved D. The CDR3 has 15 amino acids. Germline assignment: CDR1 MNHEY and CDR2 SVGAGI. The germline V and J ends were trimmed by 6 bases and 1 base, with 15 bases remaining between them.

V usage is TRBV20-1 and J usage is TRBJ1-2; D remains ambiguous. Trimming shortened V by 5 bases and J by 2 bases, and 6 bases separated the two germline ends. The length of the CDR3 is 11 residues. Germline V lookup: CDR1 DFQATT, CDR2 SNEGSKA (reference sequence). The CDR3 DNA follows: TGCAGTGCTTCCGAGAACTATGGCTACACCTTC. This sequence encodes CSASENYGYTF.

The rearrangement joins TRBV18 to TRBJ1-1; D not certain. There are 16 residues in the CDR3. V was cut by 3 bases and J by 1 base, with 15 bases left in between. CDR1 and CDR2 from the germline V gene are KGHSH and LQKENI. This CDR3 reads CASSPNSMVRNTEAFF. In DNA form, the CDR3 reads TGTGCCAGCTCACCGAACTCAATGGTTCGGAACACTGAAGCTTTCTTT.

The table lists this clone with a count of one. The rearrangement uses TRBV5-4 and TRBJ2-5; 10 bases map to TRBD2. The CDR3 length is 15 residues. V was clipped by 0 bases and J by 5 bases; unmatched bases: 4. Germline V gene lookup returns CDR1 SGHNT and CDR2 YYREEE (reference sequence). The CDR3 DNA follows: TGTGCCAGCAGCTTGGTTCTAGCGGGGGATGAGACCCAGTACTTC. This sequence encodes CASSLVLAGDETQYF.

This chain links TRBV7-2 with TRBJ1-2; D not certain. The germline V gene has CDR1 SGHTA and CDR2 FQGNSA. The CDR3 runs 14 residues. Deletions cut 2 bases from V and 2 bases from J, with 9 bases between. For the CDR3, the DNA is TGTGCCAGCAGCTTACGGGCCAGCAACTATGGCTACACCTTC. Protein product: CASSLRASNYGYTF.

The genes are TRBV7-2 and TRBJ2-7; maybe TRBD2 (7 bases). Germline CDR1 is SGHTA and CDR2 is FQGNSA. V lost 8 bases, J lost 4 bases, and 18 bases lay in between. This CDR3 has 14 amino acids. DNA of the CDR3: TGTGCCAGCTCCCTAGGGGGAGGGCCATACGAGCAGTACGTC. Its translation: CASSLGGGPYEQYV.

The chain employs TRBV9 and TRBJ1-4; tentatively, D is TRBD1 (6 bases). The length of the CDR3 is 15 residues. The V end lost 1 base, the J end lost 8 bases, and 15 bases lay between the germline ends. Per germline, CDR1 SGDLS and CDR2 YYNGEE. In DNA form, the CDR3 reads TGTGCCAGCAGCGTAATGAGGCAGGGGAGAGAAAAACTGTTTTTT. Its protein product is CASSVMRQGREKLFF.

V is TRBV5-1 and J is TRBJ2-3; D may match TRBD1 or TRBD2 (6 bases each). The CDR3 contains 15 residues. Germline V gives CDR1 SGHRS, CDR2 YFSETQ. Trimming stripped 3 bases from V and 4 bases from J, with 15 bases between. Written as DNA, the CDR3 is TGCGCCAGCAGCTCGACTAGTGGGGGCCCAGATACGCAGTATTTT. This codes for CASSSTSGGPDTQYF.

The rearrangement uses TRBV9 and TRBJ1-1; D gene ambiguous. This CDR3 is 14 amino acids long. CDR1 and CDR2 from the germline V gene are SGDLS and YYNGEE. Trimming shortened V by 2 bases and J by 1 base, and 9 bases separated the two germline ends. CDR3 sequence reads: CASSVHGENTEAFF. The CDR3 bases are TGTGCCAGCAGCGTCCATGGGGAGAACACTGAAGCTTTCTTT.

The J gene is TRBJ2-5, the V gene TRBV5-6, with TRBD2 identical over 9 bases. Germline-derived CDR1 and CDR2 are SGHDT and YYEEEE. V shed 1 base, J shed 5 bases, and the junction held 9 bases outside the gene matches. CDR3 length: 16 residues. The CDR3 loop is CASSLPHAGGRETQYF. CDR3 nucleotides: TGTGCCAGCAGCTTGCCCCATGCGGGAGGGAGGGAGACCCAGTACTTC.

The V and J genes are TRBV9 and TRBJ2-3; perhaps TRBD2 as D (5 bases). Germline loops: CDR1 SGDLS, CDR2 YYNGEE. This CDR3 has 13 amino acids. Deletions cut 3 bases from V and 6 bases from J, with 11 bases between. The CDR3 DNA follows: TGTGCCAGCAGCGCCCAGTCGGGGGATACGCAGTATTTT. Translated, it gives CASSAQSGDTQYF.

This chain joins TRBV2 and TRBJ2-3, with TRBD1 as a possible D gene (6 bases). The CDR3 is made up of 15 amino acids. Germline CDR1 reads SNHLY; CDR2 reads FYNNEI. Trimming left V 7 bases short and J 6 bases short, with 20 bases between. CDR3 nucleotide sequence: TGTGCCAGCACCCACGACGGGACAATTTTTGATACGCAGTATTTT. Amino acid sequence: CASTHDGTIFDTQYF.

The rearrangement uses TRBV11-2 and TRBJ2-2, with TRBD2 identical over 8 bases. CDR3 size: 17 residues. Germline V gene data show CDR1 as SGHAT and CDR2 as FQNNGV. V shed 0 bases, J shed 5 bases, and the junction held 8 bases outside the gene matches. CDR3 region: CASSLDLISGVTGELFF. The CDR3, as DNA: TGTGCCAGCAGCTTAGATCTAATTAGCGGGGTGACCGGGGAGCTGTTTTTT. Variable domain in full (rest from reference TRBV11-2 and TRBJ2-2): EAGVAQSPRYKIIEKRQSVAFWCNPISGHATLYWYQQILGQGPKLLIQFQNNGVVDDSQLPKDRFSAERLKGVDSTLKIQPAKLEDSAVYLCASSLDLISGVTGELFFGEGSRLTVL.

The chain recombines TRBV5-4 with TRBJ2-1; D possibly corresponds to TRBD2 (7 bases). CDR3 length: 14 residues. The V gene's germline CDR1 is SGHNT and CDR2 YYREEE (reference sequence). Trimming shortened V by 4 bases and J by 6 bases, and 14 bases separated the two germline ends. The CDR3 sequence is CASSRGGVRNEQFF. The CDR3 DNA follows: TGTGCCAGCAGCCGCGGGGGCGTACGCAATGAGCAGTTCTTC.

The chain combines TRBV24-1 with TRBJ2-3; TRBD1 or TRBD2 may be the D gene (5 bases each). The germline V gene encodes CDR1 KGHDR and CDR2 SFDVKD. CDR3 length: 13 amino acids. The V end was cut by 9 bases, the J end by 3 bases, with 12 bases between. Here the CDR3 reads CATRDAGTDTQYF. CDR3 nucleotides: TGTGCCACCCGGGACGCGGGTACAGATACGCAGTATTTT.

The V and J genes are TRBV7-8 and TRBJ1-3, with D unresolved. The germline V gene has CDR1 SGHVS and CDR2 FQNEAQ. The CDR3 spans 17 residues. Deletions cut 5 bases from V and 1 base from J, with 18 bases between. The chain's CDR3 is CASSPRTAQRSGNTIYF. For the CDR3, the DNA is TGTGCCAGCAGCCCCCGTACAGCCCAGCGGTCTGGAAACACCATATATTTT.

This chain connects TRBV5-4 to TRBJ1-6; D gene uncertain. The germline V and J ends were trimmed by 3 bases and 8 bases, with 18 bases remaining between them. CDR3 length equals 16 residues. The germline CDR1 and CDR2 sequences are SGHNT and YYREEE (reference sequence). The CDR3 spells CASSSASDGVDSPLHF. The CDR3 bases are TGTGCCAGCAGCTCCGCCTCGGACGGGGTCGATTCACCCCTCCACTTT.

The genes are TRBV4-3 and TRBJ2-1; 12 bases are shared with TRBD2. This CDR3 spans 16 amino acids. Germline V gene lookup returns CDR1 LGHNA and CDR2 YSLEER. The V and J ends lost 6 bases and 4 bases, in that order; junction bases with no gene match: 7. For the CDR3, the DNA is TGCGCCAGCAGTCCCGGGACTAGCGGGTTATACAATGAGCAGTTCTTC. Translation: CASSPGTSGLYNEQFF.

The chain is built from TRBV28 and TRBJ2-7; weak D call: TRBD2 (6 bases). Trimming took off 4 bases at V and 6 bases at J, with 7 bases between the two ends. The CDR3 runs 11 residues. Germline V gene lookup returns CDR1 MDHEN and CDR2 SYDVKM. The DNA for the CDR3 is TGTGCCAGCAGTTGGCGGGGCGAGCAGTACTTC. Protein sequence: CASSWRGEQYF.

The chain links TRBV29-1 to TRBJ2-4; D possibly uses TRBD1 or TRBD2 (5 bases each). V lost 6 bases, J lost 9 bases, and 15 bases lay in between. Per germline, CDR1 SQVTM and CDR2 ANQGSEA. The CDR3 runs 12 residues. CDR3 sequence: CSVRWGSGIQYF. The CDR3 nucleotides read TGCAGCGTGAGGTGGGGGTCGGGCATTCAGTACTTC.

J is TRBJ2-5 and V is TRBV2; 7 positions agree with TRBD1. The CDR3 extends over 14 amino acids. Germline V CDR1 and CDR2: SNHLY, FYNNEI. V gave up 6 bases and J gave up 4 bases; unmatched junction bases: 8. Here the CDR3 DNA reads TGTGCCAGCAGGACAGGGAACGTAGCAGAGACCCAGTACTTC. Protein: CASRTGNVAETQYF.

This clone occurred once. The chain carries TRBV11-3 and TRBJ2-1; D is unclear. The V gene's germline CDR1 is SGHNT and CDR2 YENEEA. CDR3 length equals 15 residues. The V end was cut by 5 bases, the J end by 4 bases, with 15 bases between. The CDR3 region is CASSLRVTTYNEQFF. The DNA of the CDR3 is TGTGCCAGCAGCCTTAGGGTTACCACTTACAATGAGCAGTTCTTC.

This clone was seen ten or more times. This sequence joins TRBV4-1 and TRBJ2-4, with a weak D call TRBD2 (6 bases). V was shortened by 5 bases and J by 2 bases, with 16 bases between the two germline ends. The germline V gene has CDR1 MGHRA and CDR2 YSYEKL. The CDR3 contains 16 residues. DNA of the CDR3: TGCGCCAGCAGCTCCCCGGCAACTAGCACCAAAAACATTCAGTACTTC. Protein: CASSSPATSTKNIQYF.

The CDR3 here is CASSYLHLQGPDQPQHF. DNA for the CDR3: TGTGCCAGCAGTTACTTACACTTACAGGGTCCCGATCAGCCCCAGCATTTT. This chain connects TRBV6-2 or TRBV6-3 to TRBJ1-5, with D maybe TRBD1 (6 bases). The CDR3 contains 17 residues. V lost 1 base and J lost 5, with 18 bases in between. Germline CDR1 MNHEY, CDR2 SVGEGT.

The V and J genes are TRBV28 and TRBJ2-5, with D hard to call. Looked up from germline, CDR1 is MDHEN and CDR2 is SYDVKM. The CDR3 has 13 residues. Trimming removed 3 bases from V and 5 bases from J, with 10 bases in between. Here the CDR3 DNA reads TGTGCCAGCAGTTTGTATCTAAGGGAGACCCAGTACTTC. It specifies CASSLYLRETQYF.

The chain is built from TRBV5-1 and TRBJ1-3; 7 positions match TRBD1. The CDR3 spans 17 residues. Looked up from germline, CDR1 is SGHRS and CDR2 is YFSETQ. Unmatched junction bases numbered 9, after V lost 3 bases and J lost 0 bases. CDR3 loop: CASSSGQLIPSGNTIYF. The CDR3 DNA reads TGCGCCAGCAGCTCGGGACAGTTGATCCCCTCTGGAAACACCATATATTTT.

The V gene is TRBV5-5, the J gene TRBJ1-5; 9 nucleotides line up with TRBD1. This CDR3 comprises 17 residues. V dropped 4 bases and J dropped 5; count of bases not matched to a gene: 13. CDR1 and CDR2 (germline): SGHKS, YYEKEE (reference sequence). CDR3 loop: CASSAGTGPGVDQPQHF. The CDR3, as DNA: TGTGCCAGCAGCGCCGGGACAGGGCCGGGGGTTGATCAGCCCCAGCATTTT.

The genes are TRBV24-1 and TRBJ2-3; 7 bases match TRBD2. J was trimmed by 6 bases and V by 7 bases; bases with no gene match: 15. Per the germline V gene, CDR1 is KGHDR and CDR2 is SFDVKD. This CDR3 spans 16 amino acids. For the CDR3, the DNA is TGTGCCACCAGCCCCCGGGACTACGGCACCAGGGATACGCAGTATTTT. Protein sequence: CATSPRDYGTRDTQYF.